What follows are 6 T cell receptor beta chains derived from one specimen sequenced in a study of T cells after posttransplantation cyclophosphamide. The method was immunoSEQ multiplex PCR; TCRdb's version includes in-frame clones alone and lacks a portion of them. The table lists 20,000 to 25,000 clones, 73% of them singletons, with 0.6% to 0.8% in the top ten. What was sequenced was memory CD4+ T cells sorted from PBMCs. The source is a woman aged 60-75 years in good health, CMV-negative, and a related stem cell transplant donor.

The J gene is TRBJ1-2, the V gene TRBV7-8, with TRBD1 identical over 9 bases. Looked up from germline, CDR1 is SGHVS and CDR2 is FQNEAQ. The CDR3 loop spans 19 amino acids. V shed 1 base and J 1 base; nucleotides not matched to a gene: 13. The DNA for the CDR3 is TGTGCCAGCAGCTTAGGGCGGGGAGGGACAGGGCATTATAACTATGGCTACACCTTC. Amino acids: CASSLGRGGTGHYNYGYTF.

The gene calls are TRBV6-1 and TRBJ2-3; 7 positions match TRBD1. The CDR3 consists of 15 residues. Looked up from germline, CDR1 is MNHNS and CDR2 is SASEGT. Unmatched junction bases numbered 9, after V lost 5 bases and J lost 4 bases. The CDR3 DNA reads TGTGCCAGCAGTCCCCGAGACAGGGCCCCAGATACGCAGTATTTT. Translated, it gives CASSPRDRAPDTQYF.

This clone was counted a single time. The gene calls are TRBV19 and TRBJ1-6; tentatively, D is TRBD1 (5 bases). V gave up 3 bases and J gave up 10 bases, with 10 bases separating them. CDR3 length equals 13 residues. Germline V gene sequence: CDR1 LNHDA, CDR2 SQIVND (reference sequence). The CDR3 region has the DNA TGTGCCAGTAGTATCAGGGAAGGATCACCCCTCCACTTT. Its protein is CASSIREGSPLHF.

This chain joins TRBV5-1 and TRBJ2-2, with 9 nucleotides matching TRBD1. CDR1 and CDR2 from the germline V gene are SGHRS and YFSETQ. Trimming took 7 bases from V and 7 from J; bases not matched to a gene: 8. The CDR3 totals 14 residues. CDR3 DNA sequence: TGCGCCAGCGCCCCAGGGACAGGGCGCGGGGAGCTGTTTTTT. Its translation is CASAPGTGRGELFF.

This clone was found a few times. The chain uses TRBV10-3 and TRBJ1-1; TRBD1 matches 9 bases. The germline gives CDR1 ENHRY, CDR2 SYGVKD. There are 14 residues in the CDR3. J gave up 4 bases and V 10 bases, and 10 bases lay outside the gene matches. CDR3 sequence: CATFTGGTGTEAFF. CDR3 sequence (DNA): TGTGCCACCTTTACAGGGGGCACGGGCACTGAAGCTTTCTTT.

J is TRBJ2-5 and V is TRBV25-1; 11 nucleotides agree with TRBD2. From germline, CDR1 is MGHDK and CDR2 SYGVNS. The CDR3 is 15 residues long. V was pared by 2 bases and J by 4 bases, with 3 bases of the junction left unmatched. CDR3 in DNA: TGTGCCAGCAGTGAACATAGCGGGGGGGCAGAGACCCAGTACTTC. Its protein product is CASSEHSGGAETQYF.